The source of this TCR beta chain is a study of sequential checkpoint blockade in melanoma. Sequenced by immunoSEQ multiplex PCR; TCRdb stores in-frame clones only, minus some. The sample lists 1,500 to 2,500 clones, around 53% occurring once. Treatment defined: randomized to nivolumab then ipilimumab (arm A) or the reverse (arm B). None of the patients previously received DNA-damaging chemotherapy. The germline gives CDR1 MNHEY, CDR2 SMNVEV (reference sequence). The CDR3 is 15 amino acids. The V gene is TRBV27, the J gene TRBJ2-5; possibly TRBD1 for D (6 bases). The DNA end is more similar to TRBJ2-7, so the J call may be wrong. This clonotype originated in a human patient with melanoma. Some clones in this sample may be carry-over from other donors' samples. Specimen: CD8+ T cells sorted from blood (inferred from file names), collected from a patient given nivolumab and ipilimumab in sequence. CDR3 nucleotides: TGTGCCAGCAGTTTATCGGTGGGGGCCAGCTACGAGCAGTACTTC. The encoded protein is CASSLSVGASYEQYF.